These 25 T cell receptor beta chains originate from one sample sequenced in a study of a mutant IDH1 vaccine in newly diagnosed glioma listed by TCRdb under 2021. The library was obtained by the immunoSEQ multiplex PCR assay. What TCRdb holds here is the immuneACCESS table cut down to in-frame rearrangements. Part of the clones is not present; checked against another copy, under half of the missing clones reflect an unresolved V gene, and the others are unexplained. This sample gives about 44,000 clones in total; more than 85% of them show up just once. The top ten hold 3.5% to 4% of the sample. What this sample's time point label stands for: week 23, last vaccination. Each vaccine dose, consisting of 300 ug of a 20-mer mutant IDH1 peptide in Montanide, was administered subcutaneously with topical imiquimod. The antigens for these receptors are not known. The sample in question was PBMCs, obtained from a glioma patient whose treatment included an IDH1 peptide vaccine. The receptors originated from a man aged 45-60 years with glioma.

V usage is TRBV10-3 and J usage is TRBJ2-5, with 10 bases aligning to TRBD1. The length of the CDR3 is 17 residues. After removal of 2 bases from V and 4 bases from J, the junction contained 10 bases not matched to a gene. Germline V gene sequence: CDR1 ENHRY, CDR2 SYGVKD. CDR3 coding DNA: TGTGCCATCAGTGAGCCTCGACAGGGGGCTAGGGGAGAGACCCAGTACTTC. This gives the protein CAISEPRQGARGETQYF.

The chain employs TRBV10-3 and TRBJ1-2; D may be TRBD1 (6 bases). The V and J ends lost 6 bases and 4 bases respectively, with 21 bases between them. This CDR3 is built from 16 residues. Looked up from germline, CDR1 is ENHRY and CDR2 is SYGVKD. CDR3 in DNA: TGTGCCATCAGGGAGGGGGGGGCCGGGGGCGGCTATGGCTACACCTTC. Its protein product is CAIREGGAGGGYGYTF.

This chain links TRBV28 with TRBJ2-5; weak D call: TRBD2 (7 bases). The V gene lost 5 bases and the J gene lost 5 bases, with 12 bases spanning the gap. The CDR3 consists of 13 residues. Germline V gene data show CDR1 as MDHEN and CDR2 as SYDVKM. Here the CDR3 reads CASSTGGLETQYF. The CDR3 region has the DNA TGTGCCAGCAGTACGGGGGGCCTCGAGACCCAGTACTTC.

The genes are TRBV2 and TRBJ2-7, with 13 bases lining up with TRBD2. The CDR3 has 14 residues. Germline values: CDR1 SNHLY, CDR2 FYNNEI. The V and J ends lost 6 bases and 5 bases, in that order; junction bases with no gene match: 4. CDR3 protein: CASRLAGGRNEQYF. The CDR3 DNA is TGTGCCAGCAGACTAGCGGGAGGGAGGAACGAGCAGTACTTC.

This clone showed up just once. This chain uses TRBV10-3 with TRBJ2-4; D may be TRBD2 (5 bases). CDR3 length: 17 amino acids. V lost 3 bases and J lost 3, with 18 bases in between. Germline CDR1 ENHRY, CDR2 SYGVKD. CDR3 sequence reads: CAISDPDPSEGKNIQYF. In DNA form, the CDR3 reads TGTGCCATCAGTGACCCGGACCCCTCAGAGGGCAAAAACATTCAGTACTTC.

The rearrangement joins TRBV15 to TRBJ2-7; 7 bases agree with TRBD1. With V trimmed by 5 bases and J by 9 bases, 7 bases remained unmatched. CDR1 and CDR2 (germline): LNHNV, YYDKDF (reference sequence). The CDR3 loop spans 12 amino acids. The CDR3: CATSVPQGRQYF. The CDR3 DNA reads TGTGCCACCAGCGTACCACAGGGGAGGCAGTACTTC.

The V call is TRBV7-9, the J call TRBJ2-6, with 7 positions matching TRBD2. The CDR3 has 17 residues. The germline CDR1 and CDR2 sequences are SEHNR and FQNEAQ (reference sequence). After removal of 5 bases from V and 2 bases from J, the junction contained 9 bases not matched to a gene. As DNA, the CDR3 is TGTGCCAGCAGCCTCCAATCCCTAGCGGCTGGGGCCAACGTCCTGACTTTC. Translated, it gives CASSLQSLAAGANVLTF.

The chain employs TRBV6-6 and TRBJ1-3; D not resolved. The V end lost 2 bases, the J end lost 0 bases, and 8 bases lay between the germline ends. Germline V gene lookup returns CDR1 MNHNY and CDR2 SVGAGI (reference sequence). This CDR3 spans 15 amino acids. The CDR3 coding sequence is TGTGCCAGCAGTTACGGGCGAAGCTCTGGAAACACCATATATTTT. This translates into CASSYGRSSGNTIYF.

The V call is TRBV6-1, the J call TRBJ2-7; TRBD2 agrees at 8 bases. CDR3 length equals 16 residues. Germline V gene sequence: CDR1 MNHNS, CDR2 SASEGT. Unmatched junction bases numbered 13, after V lost 3 bases and J lost 6 bases. This CDR3 reads CASSDPHMRGVGEQYF. CDR3 DNA sequence: TGTGCCAGCAGTGATCCCCATATGCGGGGGGTGGGCGAGCAGTACTTC.

The chain uses TRBV6-4 and TRBJ1-2, with 8 bases fitting TRBD1. The germline V gene has CDR1 MRHNA and CDR2 SNTAGT. This CDR3 is built from 16 residues. The J segment lost 7 bases and the V segment lost 5 bases, leaving 15 bases of the junction unmatched. CDR3 amino acids: CASSKTGALCFIGYTF. The CDR3 DNA reads TGTGCCAGCAGTAAGACAGGGGCGCTATGTTTTATTGGCTACACCTTC.

The CDR3 reads CASSDGEGETQYF. The CDR3 nucleotides read TGTGCCAGTTCTGATGGGGAGGGGGAGACCCAGTACTTC. This sequence joins TRBV19 and TRBJ2-5, with TRBD2 matching over 7 bases. Germline V gene lookup returns CDR1 LNHDA and CDR2 SQIVND (reference sequence). The trim removed 8 bases at V and 5 bases at J, leaving 8 bases unmatched. The CDR3 has 13 amino acids.

The CDR3 here is CAIKGVPTNTIYF. The CDR3 DNA reads TGTGCCATCAAGGGGGTTCCGACAAACACCATATATTTT. The rearrangement joins TRBV10-3 to TRBJ1-3; TRBD1 is a possible D gene (6 bases). V lost 7 bases and J 6 bases, leaving 13 bases between the germline ends. CDR1 is ENHRY, CDR2 SYGVKD, per germline. CDR3 length: 13 residues.

The genes are TRBV19 and TRBJ2-7; D possibly corresponds to TRBD1 (6 bases). The CDR3 has 13 amino acids. Per germline, CDR1 LNHDA and CDR2 SQIVND (reference sequence). Trimming shortened V by 5 bases and J by 6 bases, and 14 bases separated the two germline ends. The CDR3 region has the DNA TGTGCCAGTAGTCCCCACGGGACACCCGAGCAGTACTTC. The encoded protein is CASSPHGTPEQYF.

The chain combines TRBV5-1 with TRBJ2-1; D not certain. V was clipped by 3 bases and J by 7 bases, with 11 bases between them. Looked up from germline, CDR1 is SGHRS and CDR2 is YFSETQ. The CDR3 runs 13 residues. CDR3 nucleotide sequence: TGCGCCAGCAGCTCCCTCGAGTGGAATGAGCAGTTCTTC. Protein: CASSSLEWNEQFF.

This clone has only one observation. At one of its ends the junction is not consistent with the germline gene, which may arise from a read error. This rearrangement joins TRBV5-4 to TRBJ2-7; TRBD1 agrees at 12 bases. Germline assignment: CDR1 SGHNT and CDR2 YYREEE (reference sequence). CDR3 size: 13 residues. The CDR3 loop is CASSLRDRGPPHF. The CDR3 DNA is TGTGCCAGCAGCTTGAGGGACAGGGGGCCCCCGCACTTC.

A single count supports this clone. The chain employs TRBV7-2 and TRBJ1-5; D ambiguous. Trimming cost V 1 base and J 3 bases, with 10 bases left between them. This CDR3 contains 15 residues. Germline lookup yields CDR1 SGHTA and CDR2 FQGNSA. CDR3 coding DNA: TGTGCCAGCAGCTTAGATCGGGGTCCCAATCAGCCCCAGCATTTT. Its translation: CASSLDRGPNQPQHF.

The chain employs TRBV10-1 and TRBJ2-3; D not certain. The CDR3 totals 16 residues. Germline V gene lookup returns CDR1 WNHNN and CDR2 SYGVQD (reference sequence). The V end lost 6 bases, the J end lost 0 bases, and 16 bases lay between the germline ends. CDR3 coding DNA: TGCGCCAGCAGGCCGACTGCACCCAAAAGCACAGATACGCAGTATTTT. Amino acid sequence: CASRPTAPKSTDTQYF.

The chain recombines TRBV5-6 with TRBJ1-2, with TRBD1 matching 7 bases. The germline gives CDR1 SGHDT, CDR2 YYEEEE. This CDR3 region has 15 residues. The trim removed 1 base at V and 4 bases at J, leaving 7 bases unmatched. CDR3 amino acids: CASSLFSRDSYGYTF. The CDR3 coding sequence is TGTGCCAGCAGCTTGTTCAGTCGGGACAGCTATGGCTACACCTTC.

V gene TRBV6-1 combines with J gene TRBJ2-1, with 7 bases identical to TRBD2. J lost 6 bases, V lost 6 bases, and 5 bases had no gene match. Germline-derived CDR1 and CDR2 are MNHNS and SASEGT. This CDR3 is 13 amino acids long. The CDR3 region has the DNA TGTGCCAGCAGCGGACTAGGAGCCAATGAGCAGTTCTTC. Residues: CASSGLGANEQFF.

V usage is TRBV5-1 and J usage is TRBJ2-3; a possible D gene is TRBD2 (5 bases). Germline V gene data show CDR1 as SGHRS and CDR2 as YFSETQ. Deletions cut 4 bases from V and 3 bases from J, with 15 bases between. The length of the CDR3 is 15 residues. The DNA of the CDR3 is TGCGCCAGCAGCCCCAGCGGCCCGCGGACAGATACGCAGTATTTT. It encodes CASSPSGPRTDTQYF.

This clone turned up a few times. The V call is TRBV6-1, the J call TRBJ2-2; 9 positions match TRBD1. J gave up 4 bases and V 7 bases, and 4 bases lay outside the gene matches. Looked up from germline, CDR1 is MNHNS and CDR2 is SASEGT. This CDR3 is built from 14 residues. CDR3 bases: TGTGCCAGCAATTACAGGGGGCGCACCGGGGAGCTGTTTTTT. Protein product: CASNYRGRTGELFF.

This clone showed up just once. The genes are TRBV30 and TRBJ2-5, with D possibly matching TRBD2 (6 bases). V lost 3 bases to trimming and J lost 0 bases, with 14 bases between them. CDR1 and CDR2 from the germline V gene are GTSNPN and SVGIG (reference sequence). The CDR3 is 15 residues long. CDR3 in DNA: TGTGCCTGGAGCGGAGGGGCCCCGTACCAAGAGACCCAGTACTTC. Its protein product is CAWSGGAPYQETQYF.

Here the CDR3 reads CASSQSGRARGQQYF. The CDR3 DNA is TGTGCCAGCAGCCAAAGCGGGAGGGCCCGCGGACAGCAGTACTTC. This chain connects TRBV7-9 to TRBJ2-7; 10 bases map to TRBD2. J was trimmed by 8 bases and V by 5 bases; bases with no gene match: 12. The CDR3 has 15 amino acids. Germline-derived CDR1 and CDR2 are SEHNR and FQNEAQ (reference sequence).

The V gene is TRBV5-6, the J gene TRBJ2-3; 12 bases fit TRBD2. Trimming removed 6 bases from V and 5 bases from J; junction bases left unmatched: 7. CDR1 SGHDT and CDR2 YYEEEE come from the germline V gene. The CDR3 sequence is 15 residues long. CDR3 sequence (DNA): TGTGCCAGCACAGCTAGCGGGGGGGCGAGAGATACGCAGTATTTT. Amino acid sequence: CASTASGGARDTQYF.

The chain has TRBV6-1 and TRBJ1-2, with TRBD1 as a possible D gene (6 bases). CDR3 length: 17 amino acids. V was cut by 4 bases and J by 4 bases, with 22 bases left in between. In germline, CDR1 is MNHNS, CDR2 SASEGT. The CDR3 reads CASSVGLGDTPPYGYTF. The CDR3 DNA sequence: TGTGCCAGCAGTGTTGGATTGGGGGACACGCCGCCCTATGGCTACACCTTC.